These 15 T cell receptor beta chains were sequenced from one sample in a study of OX40 agonist ivuxolimab in advanced cancers. TCRdb's copy holds only in-frame clones and misses some; the assay was immunoSEQ multiplex PCR. In the table there are under 70,000 clones, approximately 85% of which are singletons. Sequencing used CD4+ or CD8+ T cells sorted from blood, obtained in a trial of the OX40 agonist ivuxolimab. These receptors all stem from an adult with an advanced solid tumor such as melanoma, head and neck, liver or kidney cancer.

The chain combines TRBV5-1 with TRBJ2-1; 8 bases align to TRBD2. Germline V gives CDR1 SGHRS, CDR2 YFSETQ. This CDR3 has 15 amino acids. The trim removed 2 bases at V and 5 bases at J, leaving 6 bases unmatched. The CDR3 coding sequence is TGCGCCAGCAGCTTTAGCGGGACTAGTAACAATGAGCAGTTCTTC. Translation: CASSFSGTSNNEQFF.

CDR3 DNA: TGCAGCGCCGGAAGGCAGGGCGGTGAAAAACTGTTTTTT. It codes for CSAGRQGGEKLFF. The chain uses TRBV29-1 and TRBJ1-4; a possible D gene is TRBD1 (5 bases). V was shortened by 7 bases and J by 7 bases, with 16 bases between the two germline ends. This CDR3 contains 13 residues. Germline CDR1 SQVTM, CDR2 ANQGSEA.

V usage is TRBV19 and J usage is TRBJ2-7, with TRBD1 identical over 8 bases. In germline, CDR1 is LNHDA, CDR2 SQIVND (reference sequence). The V gene end was trimmed by 5 bases and the J gene end by 6 bases; junction bases not matched to a gene: 3. The CDR3 is 12 amino acids. The CDR3 DNA follows: TGTGCCAGTAGTGAGACAGGGGCCGAGCAGTACTTC. It translates to CASSETGAEQYF.

About this clone: This sample also contains other DNA sequences that code for the same CDR3. The chain employs TRBV5-8 and TRBJ2-2; 8 bases line up with TRBD2. V shed 5 bases and J 4 bases; nucleotides not matched to a gene: 10. CDR3 length equals 16 residues. In germline, CDR1 is SGHTS, CDR2 YDEGEE. CDR3 sequence (DNA): TGTGCCAGCAGTCTGGGGACGGGGGGGAGCACCGGGGAGCTGTTTTTT. Its translation: CASSLGTGGSTGELFF.

The V gene is TRBV5-6, the J gene TRBJ2-1, with D unclear. The CDR3 runs to 15 residues. V lost 5 bases and J 2 bases, leaving 14 bases between the germline ends. CDR1 and CDR2 (germline): SGHDT, YYEEEE. The CDR3 spells CASSSIRNTYNEQFF. The CDR3 DNA reads TGTGCCAGCAGTTCGATCCGGAACACCTACAATGAGCAGTTCTTC.

The chain joins TRBV28 to TRBJ1-5; D ambiguous. From germline, CDR1 is MDHEN and CDR2 SYDVKM. V lost 4 bases and J 6 bases, leaving 16 bases between the germline ends. The CDR3 consists of 15 residues. Here the CDR3 DNA reads TGTGCCAGCAGTTCGGGAGGGCTAGGTGCTCAGCCCCAGCATTTT. It specifies CASSSGGLGAQPQHF.

The chain links TRBV7-8 to TRBJ2-7; D is uncertain. The germline V gene has CDR1 SGHVS and CDR2 FQNEAQ. The V gene lost 1 base and the J gene lost 2 bases, with 9 bases spanning the gap. The CDR3 extends over 14 amino acids. The CDR3: CASSLDYSAYEQYF. CDR3 DNA: TGTGCCAGCAGCTTAGATTACAGTGCCTACGAGCAGTACTTC.

This clone was detected a few times. The chain couples TRBV2 to TRBJ1-3; D is possibly TRBD1 (5 bases). Germline CDR1 reads SNHLY; CDR2 reads FYNNEI. The CDR3 loop spans 13 amino acids. V was pared by 6 bases and J by 0 bases, with 6 bases between. CDR3 sequence reads: CASSRDSGNTIYF. In DNA, the CDR3 is TGTGCCAGCAGCAGGGACTCTGGAAACACCATATATTTT.

The rearrangement uses TRBV30 and TRBJ2-3; 7 bases align to TRBD2. This CDR3 region has 15 residues. CDR1 and CDR2 (germline): GTSNPN, SVGIG (reference sequence). With V trimmed by 0 bases and J by 4 bases, 7 bases remained unmatched. CDR3: CAWSVLLASPDTQYF. CDR3 sequence (DNA): TGTGCCTGGAGTGTACTACTAGCGTCTCCAGATACGCAGTATTTT. Using reference TRBV30 and TRBJ2-3 for the parts outside the CDR3, the full variable domain is SQTIHQWPATLVQPVGSPLSLECTVEGTSNPNLYWYRQAAGRGLQLLFYSVGIGQISSEVPQNLSASRPQDRQFILSSKKLLLSDSGFYLCAWSVLLASPDTQYFGPGTRLTVL.

The chain has TRBV19 and TRBJ2-2; D might be TRBD1 or TRBD2, each matching 6 bases. The CDR3 extends over 16 amino acids. The V gene's germline CDR1 is LNHDA and CDR2 SQIVND (reference sequence). The V end lost 6 bases, the J end lost 3 bases, and 17 bases lay between the germline ends. CDR3: CASSGGQTGDTGELFF. The CDR3 DNA is TGTGCCAGTAGCGGGGGCCAGACAGGAGACACCGGGGAGCTGTTTTTT.

The V call is TRBV9, the J call TRBJ2-5, with a possible D match to TRBD2 (7 bases). CDR1 SGDLS and CDR2 YYNGEE come from the germline V gene. The CDR3 length is 16 residues. Trimming stripped 0 bases from V and 5 bases from J, with 17 bases between. The CDR3 DNA is TGTGCCAGCAGCGTAGGTGCGGGGGCCTTTGGGGAGACCCAGTACTTC. Translation gives CASSVGAGAFGETQYF.

In this sample, this clone turned up a few times. The chain employs TRBV20-1 and TRBJ2-7, with D possibly being TRBD1 or TRBD2 (5 bases each). The CDR3 runs to 11 residues. Trimming stripped 2 bases from V and 7 bases from J, with 9 bases between. From germline, CDR1 is DFQATT and CDR2 SNEGSKA (reference sequence). CDR3 sequence: CSARPEGEQYF. CDR3 coding DNA: TGCAGTGCTAGACCAGAGGGGGAGCAGTACTTC.

The sample holds a few counts of this clone. This chain links TRBV7-2 with TRBJ2-7; 8 bases line up with TRBD1. Germline values: CDR1 SGHTA, CDR2 FQGNSA. The CDR3 runs to 14 residues. After removal of 1 base from V and 7 bases from J, the junction contained 6 bases not matched to a gene. The CDR3 DNA reads TGTGCCAGCAGCTTAGGAACGACAGGGGAAGAGCAGTACTTC. Protein: CASSLGTTGEEQYF.

V gene TRBV18 combines with J gene TRBJ2-4, with no clear D. Trimming left V 5 bases short and J 0 bases short, with 17 bases between. From germline, CDR1 is KGHSH and CDR2 LQKENI. The length of the CDR3 is 17 residues. The CDR3 reads CASSATHSGLAKNIQYF. The CDR3 nucleotides read TGTGCCAGCTCAGCCACTCATAGTGGGCTAGCCAAAAACATTCAGTACTTC.

This sequence joins TRBV30 and TRBJ1-6, with TRBD1 identical over 8 bases. The CDR3 runs 14 residues. Trimming removed 6 bases from V and 8 bases from J; junction bases left unmatched: 9. Germline V gene data show CDR1 as GTSNPN and CDR2 as SVGIG (reference sequence). In nucleotides, the CDR3 is TGTGCCTGCCTGGACAGGGAGTGGGATTCACCCCTCCACTTT. Encoded protein: CACLDREWDSPLHF.